What follows describes a single T cell receptor (beta chain). No antigen is known for it. This sample is part of a study of early T cells in non-severe SARS-CoV-2 infection. Whole-study context: Sequencing of bulk RNA from unsorted whole blood was done, without chain pairing.

Study-level findings and limits: Anti-spike CD8 responses were favored in VDJdb matching, and private and CD4 specificities were missed.

TCRdb itself ran the 5' RACE reads through MiXCR, one entry per CDR3 protein. Seen here are 70,000 to 85,000 distinct CDR3 sequences, roughly an eighth observed once, and the top ten hold roughly 3%. Germline CDR1 and CDR2: DFQATT and SNEGSKA (reference sequence). V dropped 3 bases and J dropped 1 base, with 5 bases sitting between them. The CDR3 has 12 amino acids. Sequenced material: whole blood. The chain recombines TRBV20-1 with TRBJ2-3; D gene ambiguous. The TCR comes from an adult who was a healthcare worker with PCR-confirmed SARS-CoV-2 infection or an uninfected control (not recorded which). CDR3 in DNA: TGCAGTGCTAGTGAAGGCACAGATACGCAGTATTTT. Translating it yields CSASEGTDTQYF.